This T cell receptor beta chain emerged from a study of blood T cell repertoires in COVID-19. Using immunoSEQ multiplex PCR, the repertoire was profiled, and TCRdb retains in-frame clones only, with some absent. The table records 140,000 to 150,000 clones, 75% to 85% of them present only once. This sequence was found in a man aged 55 to 70 with active or convalescent COVID-19. The sample comprised peripheral blood.

The CDR3 spells CASSLGAGTTGELFF. CDR3 DNA: TGTGCCAGCAGCTTAGGGGCGGGGACCACCGGGGAGCTGTTTTTT. The chain recombines TRBV3-1 (or the pseudogene TRBV3-2) with TRBJ2-2; a weak D match, TRBD2 (6 bases). Per germline, CDR1 LGHDT and CDR2 YNNKEL (reference sequence). Deletions cut 5 bases from V and 4 bases from J, with 14 bases between. CDR3 length: 15 amino acids.